These T cell receptor beta chains were read from a single sample in a study of CD8 T cells in ankylosing spondylitis. TCRdb ran MiXCR on the 5' RACE reads and lists one entry per CDR3 protein. The sample includes about 130,000 distinct CDR3 sequences, about 7% of them seen just once. The sample was blood, either unsorted or a sorted T cell fraction (not recorded which). The receptors derive from a female donor with ankylosing spondylitis or in good health (not recorded which). Both conserved end residues are part of each CDR3. The D gene is left open where the match is weak. Rows may omit the clone size; those that give it use once, few, many or a size class.

V gene,D gene,CDR3 length,J gene,clone size,CDR3 protein,CDR3 DNA
TRBV12-3/TRBV12-4,-,14,TRBJ2-7,many,CASSLVGTSYEQYF,TGTGCCAGCAGTTTAGTGGGCACATCCTACGAGCAGTACTTC
TRBV9,TRBD1,15,TRBJ1-5,many,CASSVLGQPGQPQHF,TGTGCCAGCAGCGTACTGGGACAGCCAGGGCAGCCCCAGCATTTT
TRBV28,TRBD1,15,TRBJ2-7,many,CASRSGTGGAYEQYF,TGTGCCAGCAGATCCGGGACAGGGGGAGCTTACGAGCAGTACTTC
TRBV2,-,13,TRBJ2-7,many,CASSDFLFEEQYF,TGTGCCAGCAGTGACTTCCTATTTGAGGAGCAGTACTTC
TRBV5-1,-,16,TRBJ2-2,many,CASSLDAGAVTGELFF,TGCGCCAGCAGCTTGGATGCGGGGGCCGTCACCGGGGAGCTGTTTTTT
TRBV7-2,TRBD2,13,TRBJ2-5,-,CASSSMGGETQYF,TGTGCCAGCAGCTCCATGGGGGGGGAGACCCAGTACTTC
TRBV3-1,-,17,TRBJ1-1,many,CASSLLAGGLMNTEAFF,TGTGCCAGCAGCCTCCTGGCCGGGGGTTTAATGAACACTGAAGCTTTCTTT
TRBV5-1,-,15,TRBJ1-1,many,CASSLRGEANTEAFF,TGCGCCAGCAGCTTGAGAGGGGAAGCTAACACTGAAGCTTTCTTT
TRBV7-3,-,16,TRBJ1-4,many,CASSPGQSGGNEKLFF,TGTGCCAGCAGCCCCGGACAATCGGGGGGGAATGAAAAACTGTTTTTT
TRBV20-1,TRBD1,13,TRBJ2-7,many,CSARGDRVYEQYF,TGCAGTGCTAGAGGGGACAGGGTTTACGAGCAGTACTTC
TRBV3-1,-,12,TRBJ2-7,many,CASSSTGNEQYF,TGTGCCAGCAGCTCCACAGGGAACGAGCAGTACTTC
TRBV18,-,14,TRBJ2-2,few,CASHGTVNTGELFF,TGTGCCAGCCACGGGACGGTCAACACCGGGGAGCTGTTTTTT
TRBV3-1,TRBD1,15,TRBJ1-1,many,CASSQVGQGATEAFF,TGTGCCAGCAGCCAAGTAGGGCAGGGGGCAACTGAAGCTTTCTTT
TRBV10-2,TRBD2,16,TRBJ2-5,many,CASSVYGGARGETQYF,TGCGCCAGCAGTGTATACGGGGGGGCCAGGGGAGAGACCCAGTACTTC
TRBV7-9,-,17,TRBJ1-4,-,CASSLALAGRVGEKLFF,TGTGCCAGCAGCTTAGCGTTGGCGGGGCGGGTAGGAGAAAAACTGTTTTTT
TRBV29-1,-,13,TRBJ1-2,many,CSVEGAPGYGYTF,TGCAGCGTTGAAGGGGCCCCCGGCTATGGCTACACCTTC
TRBV7-8,-,12,TRBJ1-1,many,CASSFLNTEAFF,TGTGCCAGCAGCTTCCTCAACACTGAAGCTTTCTTT
TRBV11-2,TRBD2,18,TRBJ2-1,-,CASSLGGLAGGTNNEQFF,TGTGCCAGCAGCTTAGGGGGACTAGCGGGGGGTACTAACAATGAGCAGTTCTTC
TRBV30,TRBD1,14,TRBJ2-7,-,CAWSFGTAHYEQYF,TGTGCCTGGAGCTTCGGGACAGCCCACTACGAGCAGTACTTC
TRBV5-1,TRBD1,14,TRBJ1-2,many,CASSEGQGYYGYTF,TGCGCCAGCAGCGAGGGACAGGGGTACTATGGCTACACCTTC
TRBV21-1,-,14,TRBJ2-7,few,CASSYSKHSYEQYF,TGTGCCAGCAGTTATAGTAAACATTCCTACGAGCAGTACTTC
TRBV5-1,TRBD1,17,TRBJ1-5,many,CASSLVRDRGRNQPQHF,TGCGCCAGCAGCTTGGTCCGGGACAGGGGTCGAAATCAGCCCCAGCATTTT
TRBV4-1,-,13,TRBJ2-2,many,CASSQDSRRELFF,TGCGCCAGCAGCCAAGACAGCCGGCGGGAGCTGTTTTTT
TRBV6-1,TRBD1,15,TRBJ2-1,many,CASSTRDRPYNEQFF,TGTGCCAGCAGTACACGGGACAGACCGTACAATGAGCAGTTCTTC